This T cell receptor (beta chain) was profiled in a study of blood T cell repertoires in COVID-19. As processed by the authors: The assay estimated nucleated cells by amplifying reference gene primers. Profiling relied on immunoSEQ multiplex PCR, and the TCRdb table lists in-frame clones only, not all of them. That table furnishes V, J and clone size, whereas the DNA furnished D and trimming. The sample contains over 200,000 clones, about 89% of which appear only once. The V end was cut by 4 bases, the J end by 7 bases, with 8 bases between. Germline V gives CDR1 LNHDA, CDR2 SQIVND (reference sequence). The CDR3 covers 12 residues.

The rearrangement links TRBV19 to TRBJ1-5; a weak D match, TRBD1 (6 bases). Sequenced material: peripheral blood. This sequence originates from a woman aged 45 to 65 with acute or convalescent COVID-19. This chain's CDR3 is CASSTGQQPQHF. The CDR3 DNA is TGTGCCAGTAGTACCGGACAGCAGCCCCAGCATTTT.